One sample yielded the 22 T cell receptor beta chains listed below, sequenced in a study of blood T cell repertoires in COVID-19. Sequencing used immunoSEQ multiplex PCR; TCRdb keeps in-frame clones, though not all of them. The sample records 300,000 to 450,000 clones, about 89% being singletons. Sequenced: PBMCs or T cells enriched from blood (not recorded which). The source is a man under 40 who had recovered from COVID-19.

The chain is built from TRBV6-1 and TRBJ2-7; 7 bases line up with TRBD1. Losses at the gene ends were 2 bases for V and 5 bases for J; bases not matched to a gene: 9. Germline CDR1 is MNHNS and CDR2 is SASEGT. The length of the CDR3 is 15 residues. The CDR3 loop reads CASSEMVGGVDEQYF. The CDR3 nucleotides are TGTGCCAGCAGTGAAATGGTAGGGGGCGTCGACGAGCAGTACTTC.

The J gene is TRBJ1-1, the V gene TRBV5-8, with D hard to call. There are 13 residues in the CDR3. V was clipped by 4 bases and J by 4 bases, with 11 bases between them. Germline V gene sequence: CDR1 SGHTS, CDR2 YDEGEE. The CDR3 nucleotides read TGTGCCAGCAGCCGCAGTTCCCGCACTGAAGCTTTCTTT. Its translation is CASSRSSRTEAFF.

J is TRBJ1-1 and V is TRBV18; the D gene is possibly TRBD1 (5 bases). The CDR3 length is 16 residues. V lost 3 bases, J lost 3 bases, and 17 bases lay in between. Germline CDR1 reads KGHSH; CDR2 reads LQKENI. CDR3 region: CASSPRQSWKDTEAFF. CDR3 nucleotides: TGTGCCAGCTCACCCAGACAGAGCTGGAAGGACACTGAAGCTTTCTTT.

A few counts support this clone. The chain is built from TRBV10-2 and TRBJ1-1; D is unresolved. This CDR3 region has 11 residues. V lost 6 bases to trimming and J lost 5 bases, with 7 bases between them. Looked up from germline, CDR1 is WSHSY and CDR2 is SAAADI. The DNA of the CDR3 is TGCGCCAGCAGCCAGTGGACTGAAGCTTTCTTT. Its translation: CASSQWTEAFF.

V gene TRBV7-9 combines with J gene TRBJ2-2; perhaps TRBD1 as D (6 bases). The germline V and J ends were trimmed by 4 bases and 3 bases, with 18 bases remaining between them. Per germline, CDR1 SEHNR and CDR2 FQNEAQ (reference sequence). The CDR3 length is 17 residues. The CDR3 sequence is CASSWGVGAQDTGELFF. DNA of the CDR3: TGTGCCAGCAGCTGGGGAGTGGGGGCGCAGGACACCGGGGAGCTGTTTTTT.

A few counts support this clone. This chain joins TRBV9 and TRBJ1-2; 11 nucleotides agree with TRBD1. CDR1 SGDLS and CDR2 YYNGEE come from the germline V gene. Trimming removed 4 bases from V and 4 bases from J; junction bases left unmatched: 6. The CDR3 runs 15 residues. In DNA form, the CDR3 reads TGTGCCAGCAGCACCGGGACAGGGGGTTTCTATGGCTACACCTTC. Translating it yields CASSTGTGGFYGYTF.

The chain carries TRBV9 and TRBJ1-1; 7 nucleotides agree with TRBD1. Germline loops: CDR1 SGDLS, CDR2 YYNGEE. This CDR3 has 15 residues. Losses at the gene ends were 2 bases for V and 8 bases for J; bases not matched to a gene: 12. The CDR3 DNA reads TGTGCCAGCAGCGTGGGGTGGAAGGGGGCGAAGGAAGCTTTCTTT. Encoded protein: CASSVGWKGAKEAFF.

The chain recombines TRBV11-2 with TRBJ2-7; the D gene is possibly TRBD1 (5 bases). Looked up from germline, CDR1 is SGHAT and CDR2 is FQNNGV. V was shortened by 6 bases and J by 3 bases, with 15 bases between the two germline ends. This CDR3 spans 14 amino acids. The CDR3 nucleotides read TGTGCCAGCAGACAAGGGCAGGGTCACTACGAGCAGTACTTC. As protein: CASRQGQGHYEQYF.

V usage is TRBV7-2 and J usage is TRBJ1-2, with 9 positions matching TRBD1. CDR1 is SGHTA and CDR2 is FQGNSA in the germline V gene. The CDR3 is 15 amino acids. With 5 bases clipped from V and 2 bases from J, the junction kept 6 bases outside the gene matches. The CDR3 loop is CASSTRTGVNYGYTF. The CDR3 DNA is TGTGCCAGCAGCACCCGGACAGGGGTCAACTATGGCTACACCTTC.

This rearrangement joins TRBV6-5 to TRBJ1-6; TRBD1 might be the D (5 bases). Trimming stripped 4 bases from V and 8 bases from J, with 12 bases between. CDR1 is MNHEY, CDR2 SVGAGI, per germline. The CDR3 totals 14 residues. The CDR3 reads CASSLTAGDSPLHF. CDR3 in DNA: TGTGCCAGCAGTTTGACAGCGGGGGATTCACCCCTCCACTTT.

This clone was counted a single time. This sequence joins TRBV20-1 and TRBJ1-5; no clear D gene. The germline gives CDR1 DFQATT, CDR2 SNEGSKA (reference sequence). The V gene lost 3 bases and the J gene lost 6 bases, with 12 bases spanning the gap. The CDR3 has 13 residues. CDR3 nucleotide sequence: TGCAGTGCTAGTAAAGAATCCGGTCAGCCCCAGCATTTT. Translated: CSASKESGQPQHF.

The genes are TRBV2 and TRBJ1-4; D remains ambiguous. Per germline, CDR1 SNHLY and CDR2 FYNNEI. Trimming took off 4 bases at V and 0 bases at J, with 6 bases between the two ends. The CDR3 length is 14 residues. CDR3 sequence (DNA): TGTGCCAGCAGTGCGGTTGCAACTAATGAAAAACTGTTTTTT. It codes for CASSAVATNEKLFF.

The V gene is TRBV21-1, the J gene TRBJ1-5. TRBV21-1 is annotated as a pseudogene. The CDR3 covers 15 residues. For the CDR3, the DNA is TGTGCCAGTCCGAGGTCCCGGCGGAGCAATCAGCCCCAGCATTTT. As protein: CASPRSRRSNQPQHF.

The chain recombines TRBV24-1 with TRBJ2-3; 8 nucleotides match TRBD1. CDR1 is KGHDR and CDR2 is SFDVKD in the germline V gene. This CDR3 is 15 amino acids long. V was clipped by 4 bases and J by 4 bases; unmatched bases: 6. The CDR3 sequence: CATSDQDRDADTQYF. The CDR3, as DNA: TGTGCCACCAGTGACCAGGACAGGGACGCAGATACGCAGTATTTT.

For the CDR3, the DNA is TGCGCCAGCCGGACACAGAGCAGGGGCGAAAAACTGTTTTTT. As protein: CASRTQSRGEKLFF. The chain couples TRBV10-2 to TRBJ1-4; D possibly corresponds to TRBD1 (6 bases). Trimming removed 8 bases at V and 8 bases at J, with 18 bases between. Looked up from germline, CDR1 is WSHSY and CDR2 is SAAADI. The CDR3 has 14 amino acids.

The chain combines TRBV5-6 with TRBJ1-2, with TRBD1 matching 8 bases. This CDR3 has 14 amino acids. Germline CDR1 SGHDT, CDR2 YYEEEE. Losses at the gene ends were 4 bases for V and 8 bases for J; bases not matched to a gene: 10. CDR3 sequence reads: CASSERFGQGGYTF. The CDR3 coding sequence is TGTGCCAGCAGCGAAAGATTTGGACAGGGAGGCTACACCTTC.

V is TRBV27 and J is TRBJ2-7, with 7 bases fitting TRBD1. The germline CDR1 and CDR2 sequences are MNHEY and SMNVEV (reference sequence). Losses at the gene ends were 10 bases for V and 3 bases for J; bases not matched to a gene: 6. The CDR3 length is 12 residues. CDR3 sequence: CATLGGGYEQYF. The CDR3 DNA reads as TGTGCCACCTTAGGGGGCGGCTACGAGCAGTACTTC.

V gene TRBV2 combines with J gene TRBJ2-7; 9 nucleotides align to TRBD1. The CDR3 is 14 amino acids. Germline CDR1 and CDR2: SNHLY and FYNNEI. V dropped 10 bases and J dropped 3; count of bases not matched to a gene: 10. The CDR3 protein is CAILSGTGYYEQYF. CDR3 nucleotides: TGTGCCATTCTAAGTGGGACAGGGTACTACGAGCAGTACTTC.

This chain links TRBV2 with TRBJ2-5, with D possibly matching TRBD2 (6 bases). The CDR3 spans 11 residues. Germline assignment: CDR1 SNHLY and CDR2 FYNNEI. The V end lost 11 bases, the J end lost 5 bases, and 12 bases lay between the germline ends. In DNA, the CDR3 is TGTGCCGGCGCGGCGGGGGAGACCCAGTACTTC. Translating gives CAGAAGETQYF.

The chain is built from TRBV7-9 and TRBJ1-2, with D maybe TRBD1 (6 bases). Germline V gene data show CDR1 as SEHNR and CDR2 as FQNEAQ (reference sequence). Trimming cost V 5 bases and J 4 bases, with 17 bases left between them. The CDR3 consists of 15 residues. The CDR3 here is CASSADSNLAYGYTF. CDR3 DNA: TGTGCCAGCAGCGCGGACAGCAATCTCGCCTATGGCTACACCTTC.

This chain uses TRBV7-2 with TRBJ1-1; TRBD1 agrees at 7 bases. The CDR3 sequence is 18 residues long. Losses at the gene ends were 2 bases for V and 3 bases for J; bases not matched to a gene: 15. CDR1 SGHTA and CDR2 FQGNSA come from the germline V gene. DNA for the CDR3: TGTGCCAGCAGCTTATCCGGGACAGAACGATTGGGGGACACTGAAGCTTTCTTT. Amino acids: CASSLSGTERLGDTEAFF.

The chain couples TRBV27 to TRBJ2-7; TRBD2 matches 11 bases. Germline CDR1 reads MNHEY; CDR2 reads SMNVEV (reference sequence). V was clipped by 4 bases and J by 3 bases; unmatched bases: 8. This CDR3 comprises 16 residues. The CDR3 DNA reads TGTGCCAGCAGTTCCTTAGCGGGGGGGATTTTCTACGAGCAGTACTTC. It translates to CASSSLAGGIFYEQYF.